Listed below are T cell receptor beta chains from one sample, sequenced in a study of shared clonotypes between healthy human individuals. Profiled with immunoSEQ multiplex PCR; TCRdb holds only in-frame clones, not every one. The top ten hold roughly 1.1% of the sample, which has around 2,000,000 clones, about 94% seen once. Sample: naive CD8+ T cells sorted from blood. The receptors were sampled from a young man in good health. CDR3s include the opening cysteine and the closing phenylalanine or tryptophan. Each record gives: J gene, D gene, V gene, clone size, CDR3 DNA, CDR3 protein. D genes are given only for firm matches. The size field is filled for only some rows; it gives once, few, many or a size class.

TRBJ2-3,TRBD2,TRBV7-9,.,TGTGCCAGCAGCGACGGACTAGCGGGGGACAGCACAGATACGCAGTATTTT,CASSDGLAGDSTDTQYF
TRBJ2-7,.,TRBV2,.,TGTGCCAGCAACCGGGTGGACGAGCAGTACTTC,CASNRVDEQYF
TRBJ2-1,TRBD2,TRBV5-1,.,TGCGCCAGCAGCCCCGGACTAGGAAAAGGGTCGGGTGAGCAGTTCTTC,CASSPGLGKGSGEQFF
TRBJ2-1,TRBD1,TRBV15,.,TGTGCCACCAGCGGAAACCGGGACAGTTTAGTGGAGCAGTTCTTC,CATSGNRDSLVEQFF
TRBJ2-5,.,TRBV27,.,TGTGCCAGCAGTTATGCAGAGACCCAGTACTTC,CASSYAETQYF
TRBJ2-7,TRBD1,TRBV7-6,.,TGTGCCAGCAGCCCCCGGACAGGGGGGTACGAGCAGTACTTC,CASSPRTGGYEQYF
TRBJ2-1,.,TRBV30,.,TGTGCCTGGGAAGACTCGCTCTACAATGAGCAGTTCTTC,CAWEDSLYNEQFF
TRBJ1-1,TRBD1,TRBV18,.,TGTGCCAGCTCACCTATACCCCAGGACAGGGGGCCAGGGACTGAAGCTTTCTTT,CASSPIPQDRGPGTEAFF
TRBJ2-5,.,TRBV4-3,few,TGCGCCAGCAGCCAAGTGGAGGGTGCTCCAGAGACCCAGTACTTC,CASSQVEGAPETQYF
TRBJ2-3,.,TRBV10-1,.,TGCGCCAGCAGTGAGGGGGCCGGGGAGCGAACAGATACGCAGTATTTT,CASSEGAGERTDTQYF
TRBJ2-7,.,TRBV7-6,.,TGTGCCAGCAGCGAGGGGGGGGGTCTCGAGCAGTACTTC,CASSEGGGLEQYF
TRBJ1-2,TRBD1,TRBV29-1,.,TGCAGCGTCCCGTTGGGGGGACAGGGGGCCTATGGCTACACCTTC,CSVPLGGQGAYGYTF
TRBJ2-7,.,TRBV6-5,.,TGTGCCAGCGGGTTAGGCAGAGGGGGCGAGCAGTACTTC,CASGLGRGGEQYF
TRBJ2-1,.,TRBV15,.,TGTGCCACCAGCACCGAGACCGTGGGAGTGACTGAGCAGTTCTTC,CATSTETVGVTEQFF
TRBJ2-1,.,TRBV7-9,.,TGTGCCAGCAGCTCGGGTCTTTACAATGAGCAGTTCTTC,CASSSGLYNEQFF
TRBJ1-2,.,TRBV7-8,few,TGTGCCAGCAGCGACAGGTCCTTTAACTATGGCTACACCTTC,CASSDRSFNYGYTF
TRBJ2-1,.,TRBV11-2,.,TGTGCCAGCAGCTTAGGGATTTGGGGAGGGGGGACATTCAATGAGCAGTTCTTC,CASSLGIWGGGTFNEQFF
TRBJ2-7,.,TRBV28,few,TGTGCCAGCAGTTTTGGCAGCTCCTACGAGCAGTACTTC,CASSFGSSYEQYF
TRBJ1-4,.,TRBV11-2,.,TGTGCCAGCAGCTTAGGGGCCGGGGGCGCAACTGAAAAACTGTTTTTT,CASSLGAGGATEKLFF
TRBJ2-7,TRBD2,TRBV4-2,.,TGTGCCAGCAGCCAAGAAAGAGGACGGGAGGGCCTGAACGAGCAGTACTTC,CASSQERGREGLNEQYF
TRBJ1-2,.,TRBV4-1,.,TGCGCCAGCAGCCAAGAACTGGGCTACACCTTC,CASSQELGYTF
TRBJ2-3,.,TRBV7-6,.,TGTGCCAGCAGCCGGATCGCCGTCGGGCTAGGCACAGATACGCAGTATTTT,CASSRIAVGLGTDTQYF
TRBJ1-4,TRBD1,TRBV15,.,TGTGCCACCAGCTCCTTACGACAGGGTCCTAATGAAAAACTGTTTTTT,CATSSLRQGPNEKLFF
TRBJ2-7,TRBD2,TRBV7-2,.,TGTGCCAGCAGCCCCGGGACTAGTACGTACGAGCAGTACTTC,CASSPGTSTYEQYF
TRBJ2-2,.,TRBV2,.,TGTGCCAGCAGCACGACGGGCGGGGGCAACACCGGGGAGCTGTTTTTT,CASSTTGGGNTGELFF
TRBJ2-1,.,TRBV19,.,TGTGCCAGTAGTACCCCCGGGAATGAGCAGTTCTTC,CASSTPGNEQFF